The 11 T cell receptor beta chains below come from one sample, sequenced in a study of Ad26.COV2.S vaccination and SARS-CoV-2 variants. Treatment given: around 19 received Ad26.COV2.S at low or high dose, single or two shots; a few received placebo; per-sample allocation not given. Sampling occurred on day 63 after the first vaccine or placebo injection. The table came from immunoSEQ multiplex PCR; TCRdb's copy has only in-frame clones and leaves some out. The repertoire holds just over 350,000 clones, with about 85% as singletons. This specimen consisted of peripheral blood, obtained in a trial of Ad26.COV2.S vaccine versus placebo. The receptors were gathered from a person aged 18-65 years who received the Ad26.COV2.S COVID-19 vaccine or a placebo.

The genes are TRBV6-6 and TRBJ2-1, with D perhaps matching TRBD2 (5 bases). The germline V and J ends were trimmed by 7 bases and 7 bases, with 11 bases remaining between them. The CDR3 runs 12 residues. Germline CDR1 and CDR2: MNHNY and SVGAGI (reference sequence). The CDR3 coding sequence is TGTGCCAGCACCGGGATGAGGAATGAGCAGTTCTTC. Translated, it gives CASTGMRNEQFF.

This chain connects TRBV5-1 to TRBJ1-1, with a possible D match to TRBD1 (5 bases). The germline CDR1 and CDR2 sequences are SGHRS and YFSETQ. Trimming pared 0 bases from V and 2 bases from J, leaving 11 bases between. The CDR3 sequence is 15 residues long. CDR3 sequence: CASSLGPGGNTEAFF. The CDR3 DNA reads TGCGCCAGCAGCTTGGGTCCGGGGGGAAACACTGAAGCTTTCTTT.

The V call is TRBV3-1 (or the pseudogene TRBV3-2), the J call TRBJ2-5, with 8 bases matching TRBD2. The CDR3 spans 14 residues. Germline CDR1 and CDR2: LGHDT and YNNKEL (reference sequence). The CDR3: CGLWGGGIEETQYF. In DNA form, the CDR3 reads TGTGGCCTATGGGGCGGGGGGATTGAAGAGACCCAGTACTTC.

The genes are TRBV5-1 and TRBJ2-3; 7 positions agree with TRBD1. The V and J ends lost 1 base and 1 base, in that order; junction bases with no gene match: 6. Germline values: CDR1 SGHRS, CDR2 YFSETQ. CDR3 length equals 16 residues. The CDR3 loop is CASSLKSGGGTDTQYF. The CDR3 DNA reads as TGCGCCAGCAGCTTGAAATCAGGGGGAGGCACAGATACGCAGTATTTT.

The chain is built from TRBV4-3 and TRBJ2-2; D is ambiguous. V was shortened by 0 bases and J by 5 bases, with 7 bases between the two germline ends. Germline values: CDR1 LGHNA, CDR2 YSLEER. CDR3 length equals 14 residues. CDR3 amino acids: CASSQDLETGELFF. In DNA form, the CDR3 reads TGCGCCAGCAGCCAAGACCTCGAGACCGGGGAGCTGTTTTTT.

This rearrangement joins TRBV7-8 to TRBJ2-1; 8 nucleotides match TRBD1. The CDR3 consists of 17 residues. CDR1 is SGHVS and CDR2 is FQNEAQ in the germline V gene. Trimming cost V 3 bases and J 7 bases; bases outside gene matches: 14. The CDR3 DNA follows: TGTGCCAGCAGCTTTGCAGGGGGCGTCTTTACCTTTAATGAGCAGTTCTTC. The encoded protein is CASSFAGGVFTFNEQFF.

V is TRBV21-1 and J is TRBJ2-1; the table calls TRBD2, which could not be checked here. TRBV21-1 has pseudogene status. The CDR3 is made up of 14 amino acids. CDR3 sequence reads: CASSGTSDSDEQFF. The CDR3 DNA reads TGTGCCAGCAGCGGGACTAGCGATTCCGATGAGCAGTTCTTC.

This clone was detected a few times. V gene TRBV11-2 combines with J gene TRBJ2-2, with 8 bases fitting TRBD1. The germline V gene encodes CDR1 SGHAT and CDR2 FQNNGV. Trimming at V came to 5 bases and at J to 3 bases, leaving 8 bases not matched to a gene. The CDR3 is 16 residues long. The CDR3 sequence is CASSDARGRDTGELFF. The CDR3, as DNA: TGTGCCAGCAGCGATGCCAGGGGGCGCGACACCGGGGAGCTGTTTTTT.

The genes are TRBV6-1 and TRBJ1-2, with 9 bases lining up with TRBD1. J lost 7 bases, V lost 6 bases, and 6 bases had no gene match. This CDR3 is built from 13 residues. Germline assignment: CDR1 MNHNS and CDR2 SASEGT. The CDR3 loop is CASRRTGESGYTF. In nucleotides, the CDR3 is TGTGCCAGCAGGCGGACAGGGGAAAGTGGCTACACCTTC.

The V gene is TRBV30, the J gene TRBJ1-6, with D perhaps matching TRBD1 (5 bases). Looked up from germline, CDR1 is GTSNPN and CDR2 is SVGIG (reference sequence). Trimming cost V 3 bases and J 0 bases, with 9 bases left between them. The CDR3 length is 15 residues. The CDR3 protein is CAWRGLSSYNSPLHF. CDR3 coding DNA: TGTGCCTGGAGGGGACTCAGCTCCTATAATTCACCCCTCCACTTT.

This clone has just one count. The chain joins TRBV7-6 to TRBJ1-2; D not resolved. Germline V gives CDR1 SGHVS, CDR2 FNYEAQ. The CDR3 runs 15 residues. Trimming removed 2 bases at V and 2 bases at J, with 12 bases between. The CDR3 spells CASSLSRAENYGYTF. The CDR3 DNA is TGTGCCAGCAGCTTATCGAGGGCGGAAAACTATGGCTACACCTTC. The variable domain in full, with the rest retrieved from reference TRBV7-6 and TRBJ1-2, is GAGVSQSPRYKVTKRGQDVALRCDPISGHVSLYWYRQALGQGPEFLTYFNYEAQQDKSGLPNDRFSAERPEGSISTLTIQRTEQRDSAMYRCASSLSRAENYGYTFGSGTRLTVV.